This TCR beta chain was sequenced for a study of T cell responses to AZD1222 COVID-19 vaccine. Study findings and constraints: With two AZD1222 doses given, Spike-specific TCR breadth and depth both rose.

Worth noting for this clone: Antigen unknown.

Germline-derived CDR1 and CDR2 are SGHVS and FQNEAQ. The CDR3 is made up of 14 amino acids. The V end lost 5 bases, the J end lost 1 base, and 11 bases lay between the germline ends. Clones were sequenced by immunoSEQ multiplex PCR, and TCRdb holds only the in-frame ones, with some missing. This repertoire shows fewer than 200,000 clones, 94% found once; its top ten account for more than 1.5%. J is TRBJ1-1 and V is TRBV7-8; D is unresolved. Sequencing was performed on peripheral blood, taken 28 days after the second AZD1222 dose. This sequence originates from an adult who received the AZD1222 COVID-19 vaccine. CDR3 coding DNA: TGTGCCAGCAGCACACATGCAGGGAACACTGAAGCTTTCTTT. This sequence encodes CASSTHAGNTEAFF.